The sequence of this T cell receptor beta chain was determined in a study of blood T cells in healthy people across ages. Findings of the study overall: The unknown donor CMV status may have confounded expanded clonotype changes. PBMCs left unsorted prevented a conclusive naive versus antigen-experienced comparison.

Note on this clonotype: The antigen is not known.

The authors ran a second PCR of about 6 to 11 cycles using a sample-barcoded 5' primer and a J-beta primer mix. Tags on each cDNA molecule came from a template-switch adaptor with 12 random nucleotides. TCRdb re-called the 5' RACE reads through MiXCR, storing one row per CDR3 protein. The table lists hundreds of thousands of distinct CDR3 sequences, 56% of them singletons. Germline-derived CDR1 and CDR2 are SGHAT and FQNNGV. The CDR3 has 17 amino acids. The junction had 8 bases not matched to a gene; V was cut back by 1 base and J by 2 bases. The chain couples TRBV11-2 to TRBJ2-7; TRBD2 matches 10 bases. Sequencing used blood. The sequence was collected from a middle-aged man in good health. The CDR3 protein is CASSLGIGAGGTYEQYF. Here the CDR3 DNA reads TGTGCCAGCAGCTTAGGTATTGGAGCGGGAGGGACCTACGAGCAGTACTTC. The full variable domain, its missing parts supplied by reference TRBV11-2 and TRBJ2-7, is EAGVAQSPRYKIIEKRQSVAFWCNPISGHATLYWYQQILGQGPKLLIQFQNNGVVDDSQLPKDRFSAERLKGVDSTLKIQPAKLEDSAVYLCASSLGIGAGGTYEQYFGPGTRLTVT.